These 11 T cell receptor beta chains were all obtained from the same sample, sequenced in a study of T cell changes during pregnancy in multiple sclerosis. Clones were sequenced by immunoSEQ multiplex PCR, and TCRdb holds only the in-frame ones, with some missing. The sample lists around 50,000 clones; 85% to 90% were seen once. Sequencing used CD8+ T cells from peripheral blood mononuclear cells, obtained in the second trimester of pregnancy. These receptors were obtained from a female donor with multiple sclerosis, enrolled in a pregnancy study.

A single count supports this clone. The rearrangement uses TRBV9 and TRBJ2-6; D is perhaps TRBD1 (5 bases). Trimming shortened V by 3 bases and J by 4 bases, and 8 bases separated the two germline ends. There are 14 residues in the CDR3. Germline assignment: CDR1 SGDLS and CDR2 YYNGEE. CDR3 amino acids: CASSGGRGANVLTF. Here the CDR3 DNA reads TGTGCCAGCAGCGGGGGCCGCGGGGCCAACGTCCTGACTTTC.

The rearrangement joins TRBV5-1 to TRBJ1-2; possibly TRBD1 for D (6 bases). Germline V lookup: CDR1 SGHRS, CDR2 YFSETQ. V was cut by 0 bases and J by 6 bases, with 15 bases left in between. The CDR3 is made up of 15 amino acids. CDR3 protein: CASSLGGGVAHGYTF. The DNA for the CDR3 is TGCGCCAGCAGCTTGGGGGGGGGCGTCGCTCATGGCTACACCTTC.

The rearrangement links TRBV12-5 to TRBJ1-2; D gene uncertain. CDR3 size: 13 residues. Germline CDR1 and CDR2: LGHNT and FRNRAP. V was cut by 3 bases and J by 4 bases, with 9 bases left in between. The CDR3 protein is CASGFSTIYGYTF. The CDR3 DNA follows: TGTGCTAGTGGTTTTTCGACAATCTATGGCTACACCTTC.

This clone has only one observation. This sequence joins TRBV6-5 and TRBJ1-6; a weak D match, TRBD1 (5 bases). Trimming pared 5 bases from V and 10 bases from J, leaving 18 bases between. Germline V gives CDR1 MNHEY, CDR2 SVGAGI. This CDR3 has 15 amino acids. CDR3 bases: TGTGCCAGCAGTCCGGGGGTCCCGCGATTGTCACCCCTCCACTTT. As protein: CASSPGVPRLSPLHF.

The J gene is TRBJ2-1, the V gene TRBV20-1; the D gene is possibly TRBD2 (5 bases). CDR3 size: 11 residues. V shed 7 bases and J shed 9 bases, with 13 bases lying between them. Germline V gives CDR1 DFQATT, CDR2 SNEGSKA (reference sequence). Here the CDR3 reads CSVVLGGEQFF. Written as DNA, the CDR3 is TGCAGTGTAGTGCTAGGAGGTGAGCAGTTCTTC.

The rearrangement uses TRBV13 and TRBJ1-2; TRBD1 matches 8 bases. Per the germline V gene, CDR1 is PRHDT and CDR2 is FYEKMQ (reference sequence). This CDR3 contains 13 residues. The CDR3 protein is CATGGSASYGYTF. The CDR3 nucleotides read TGTGCTACAGGGGGGTCAGCCAGCTATGGCTACACCTTC.

V usage is TRBV7-9 and J usage is TRBJ2-5, with TRBD2 matching over 8 bases. V was clipped by 3 bases and J by 5 bases; unmatched bases: 11. Germline CDR1 and CDR2: SEHNR and FQNEAQ (reference sequence). This CDR3 is built from 16 residues. The chain's CDR3 is CASSFSGRGERETQYF. The CDR3 coding sequence is TGTGCCAGCAGCTTTTCAGGGCGGGGGGAGCGGGAGACCCAGTACTTC.

The chain links TRBV28 to TRBJ2-3; no firm D call. The CDR3 has 13 residues. CDR1 is MDHEN, CDR2 SYDVKM, per germline. Trimming stripped 2 bases from V and 6 bases from J, with 9 bases between. The CDR3 region is CASSLMNWDTQYF. CDR3 nucleotides: TGTGCCAGCAGTTTAATGAACTGGGATACGCAGTATTTT.

The gene calls are TRBV5-6 and TRBJ2-1; the D gene is possibly TRBD2 (6 bases). The CDR3 is 14 amino acids. From germline, CDR1 is SGHDT and CDR2 YYEEEE. Trimming took 2 bases from V and 0 from J, leaving 6 bases between them. The CDR3, as DNA: TGTGCCAGCAGCTTCGGGAGCTCCTACAATGAGCAGTTCTTC. Translating gives CASSFGSSYNEQFF.

This sequence joins TRBV29-1 and TRBJ2-1; TRBD2 might be the D (6 bases). Germline assignment: CDR1 SQVTM and CDR2 ANQGSEA. The CDR3 spans 16 residues. The V end was cut by 6 bases, the J end by 0 bases, with 18 bases between. The CDR3 DNA is TGCAGCGTAAATGGGGGACTCCCGAGCTCCTACAATGAGCAGTTCTTC. Protein product: CSVNGGLPSSYNEQFF.

The chain employs TRBV4-1 and TRBJ2-1, with a possible D match to TRBD2 (5 bases). The CDR3 covers 14 residues. Germline-derived CDR1 and CDR2 are MGHRA and YSYEKL. V was pared by 4 bases and J by 7 bases, with 14 bases between. The CDR3 DNA reads TGCGCCAGCAGCCTTTATGACCGACTAAATGAGCAGTTCTTC. Protein: CASSLYDRLNEQFF.